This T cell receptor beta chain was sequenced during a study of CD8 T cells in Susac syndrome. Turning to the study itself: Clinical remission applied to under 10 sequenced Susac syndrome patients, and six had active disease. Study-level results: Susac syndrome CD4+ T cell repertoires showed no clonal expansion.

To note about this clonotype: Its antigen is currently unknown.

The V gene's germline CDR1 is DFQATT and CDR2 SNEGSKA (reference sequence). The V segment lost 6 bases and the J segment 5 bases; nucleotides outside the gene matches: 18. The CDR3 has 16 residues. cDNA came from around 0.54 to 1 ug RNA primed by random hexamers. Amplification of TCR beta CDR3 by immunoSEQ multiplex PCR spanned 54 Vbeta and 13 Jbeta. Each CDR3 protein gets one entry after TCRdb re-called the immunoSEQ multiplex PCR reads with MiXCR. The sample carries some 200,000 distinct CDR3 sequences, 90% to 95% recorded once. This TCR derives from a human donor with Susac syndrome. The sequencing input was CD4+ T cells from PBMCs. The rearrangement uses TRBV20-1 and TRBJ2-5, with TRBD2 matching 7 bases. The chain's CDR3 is CSANQIPGRARETQYF. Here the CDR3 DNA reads TGCAGTGCCAACCAAATCCCGGGGAGGGCGCGGGAGACCCAGTACTTC.